These T cell receptor beta chains were read from a single sample in a study. MiXCR, applied by TCRdb to the RT-PCR reads, yields one record per CDR3 protein. The table includes about 700,000 distinct CDR3 sequences, 14% detected once. Sequenced input: memory CD4+ T cells from blood. The receptors stem from a female donor in good health, serving as a healthy control. CDR3s include the opening cysteine and the closing phenylalanine or tryptophan.

V gene: TRBV5-6; J gene: TRBJ1-2; CDR3 protein: CASSRGQGAGGYTF
V gene: TRBV20-1; J gene: TRBJ2-1; CDR3 protein: CSARDYGGGGIEQFF
V gene: TRBV4-3; J gene: TRBJ2-3; CDR3 protein: CASSHRLAGEDTQYF
V gene: TRBV18; J gene: TRBJ2-1; CDR3 protein: CASSPRGQGDNEQFF
V gene: TRBV6-4; J gene: TRBJ1-2; CDR3 protein: CASSPDRAGGYTF
V gene: TRBV15; J gene: TRBJ1-2; CDR3 protein: CATSRDGGRQGNYGYTF
V gene: TRBV7-3; J gene: TRBJ1-2; CDR3 protein: CASSLTSDTNYGYTF
V gene: TRBV3-1; J gene: TRBJ2-7; CDR3 protein: CASSQDGGQGAREQYF
V gene: TRBV20-1; J gene: TRBJ1-4; CDR3 protein: CSALGVNEKLFF
V gene: TRBV20-1; J gene: TRBJ2-2; CDR3 protein: CSASWGPANTGELFF
V gene: TRBV10-3; J gene: TRBJ1-1; CDR3 protein: CAIRGDTEAFF
V gene: TRBV5-1; J gene: TRBJ2-3; CDR3 protein: CASSLERVPDTQYF
V gene: TRBV6-5; J gene: TRBJ2-1; CDR3 protein: CASTRQAGGNEQFF
V gene: TRBV6-2/TRBV6-3; J gene: TRBJ2-2; CDR3 protein: CASSDLGGSYDTGELFF
V gene: TRBV27; J gene: TRBJ2-7; CDR3 protein: CASSSTSAAAGQYF
V gene: TRBV6-2/TRBV6-3; J gene: TRBJ2-6; CDR3 protein: CASSRDRGRDGANVLTF
V gene: TRBV28; J gene: TRBJ2-7; CDR3 protein: CASISFSGSAHEQYF
V gene: TRBV4-3; J gene: TRBJ2-7; CDR3 protein: CASSQQQGFYEQYF
V gene: TRBV15; J gene: TRBJ2-1; CDR3 protein: CATSRGASGAYNEQFF
V gene: TRBV7-2; J gene: TRBJ2-2; CDR3 protein: CASSLGRNSNTGELFF
V gene: TRBV20-1; J gene: TRBJ1-4; CDR3 protein: CSAPMGPGEKLFF
V gene: TRBV6-5; J gene: TRBJ2-7; CDR3 protein: CASSYTGTGGYEQYF
V gene: TRBV12-3/TRBV12-4; J gene: TRBJ2-6; CDR3 protein: CASTDRDGANVLTF
V gene: TRBV27; J gene: TRBJ1-3; CDR3 protein: CASSLAGSPGNTIYF
V gene: TRBV18; J gene: TRBJ2-2; CDR3 protein: CASSPYGGETGELFF
V gene: TRBV6-5; J gene: TRBJ2-3; CDR3 protein: CASSWRGADTQYF